The TCR beta chain described here comes from a study of CD8+ T cells in alopecia areata. Study as a whole: Among treated patients, oral tofacitinib was administered at 5 to 10 mg twice daily.

This sample's treatment: oral pan-JAK inhibitor, 5-10 mg twice daily. Findings and limits, study-wide: In scalp and blood, many expanded lesional clones persisted during tofacitinib. Treatment with tofacitinib significantly lowered scalp clonality and reduced expanded CD8+ clones among the top 100.

The CDR3 runs to 14 residues. Germline V CDR1 and CDR2: LGHNA, YSLEER. The V segment lost 3 bases and the J segment 0 bases; nucleotides outside the gene matches: 2. Following RNA extraction, reverse transcription yielded cDNA that acted as the sequencing template. Method: immunoSEQ multiplex PCR; TCRdb's copy keeps in-frame clones and lacks some. The data contain around 200,000 clones, about 53% of them singletons. A word on this clone: Antigen specificity is unknown.

This sequence was found in a human donor with alopecia areata. The source was CD8+ T cells sorted from blood, collected at week 24, from a patient treated with tofacitinib. V gene TRBV4-3 combines with J gene TRBJ2-7, with 7 bases aligning to TRBD1. CDR3 DNA sequence: TGCGCCAGCAGCCAGGGACAGAGCTCCTACGAGCAGTACTTC. The encoded protein is CASSQGQSSYEQYF.